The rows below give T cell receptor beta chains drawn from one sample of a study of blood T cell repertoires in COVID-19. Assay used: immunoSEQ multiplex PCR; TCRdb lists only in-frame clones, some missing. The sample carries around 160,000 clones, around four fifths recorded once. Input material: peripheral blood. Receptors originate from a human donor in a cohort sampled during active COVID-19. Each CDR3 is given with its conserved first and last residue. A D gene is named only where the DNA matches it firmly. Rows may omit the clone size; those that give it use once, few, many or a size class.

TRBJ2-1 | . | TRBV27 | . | TGTGCCAGCAGTAGGGCGGGCGCAAGGAGTAATGAGCAGTTCTTC | CASSRAGARSNEQFF
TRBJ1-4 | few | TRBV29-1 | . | TGCAGCGTTGGCCCCCATGACAGGACGGGGGAAAAACTGTTTTTT | CSVGPHDRTGEKLFF
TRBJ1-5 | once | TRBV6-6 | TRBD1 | TGTGCCAGCAGGGACAGGGGGCGGCATTGGGGTCAGCCCCAGCATTTT | CASRDRGRHWGQPQHF
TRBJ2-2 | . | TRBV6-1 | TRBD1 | TGTGCCAGCAGTGGCCGGGACAGGGGATTTGACACCGGGGAGCTGTTTTTT | CASSGRDRGFDTGELFF
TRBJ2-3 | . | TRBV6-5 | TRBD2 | TGTGCCAGCAGCATCGGGAGGGTCACAGATACGCAGTATTTT | CASSIGRVTDTQYF
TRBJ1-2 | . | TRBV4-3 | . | TGCGCCAGCAGCCAAGTAATAAGCCTTCCCTCGGGTGGCTACACCTTC | CASSQVISLPSGGYTF
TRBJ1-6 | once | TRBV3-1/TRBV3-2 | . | TGTGCCAGCAGCCAATCAGGACATCCTTCGGGCCTCCACTTT | CASSQSGHPSGLHF
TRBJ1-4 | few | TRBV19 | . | TGTGCCAGTAGTTTGGTCTCCACGGATGAAAAACTGTTTTTT | CASSLVSTDEKLFF
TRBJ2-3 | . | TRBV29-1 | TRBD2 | TGCAGCCTGCTAGCGGGGGTTTGGGATACGCAGTATTTT | CSLLAGVWDTQYF
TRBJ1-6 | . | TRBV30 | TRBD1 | TGTGCCTGGGGACAGGGAGGGAATTCACCCCTCCACTTT | CAWGQGGNSPLHF
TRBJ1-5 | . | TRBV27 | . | TGTGCCAGCAGTTTATCTCAGGGAGGGGATCAGCCCCAGCATTTT | CASSLSQGGDQPQHF
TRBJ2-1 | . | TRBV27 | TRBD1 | TGTGCCAGCAGTCCACCGGACAGGGTTGATGAGCAGTTCTTC | CASSPPDRVDEQFF
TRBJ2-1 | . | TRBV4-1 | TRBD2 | TGCGCCAGCAGCCAAAATCCCTACAGGACACTAGCGGGAAAACACAATGAGCAGTTCTTC | CASSQNPYRTLAGKHNEQFF
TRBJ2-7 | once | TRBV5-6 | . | TGTGCCAGCAGCTCGGGACTCTCAGGCTACGAGCAGTACTTC | CASSSGLSGYEQYF
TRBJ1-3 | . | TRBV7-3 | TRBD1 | TGTGCCAGCAGCACACACACGACAGGGGTAGGAAACACCATATATTTT | CASSTHTTGVGNTIYF
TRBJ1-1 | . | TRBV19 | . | TGTGCCAGTAGGCAATCGGGACAACTGAACACTGAAGCTTTCTTT | CASRQSGQLNTEAFF
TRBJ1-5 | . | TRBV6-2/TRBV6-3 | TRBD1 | TGTGCCAGCAGTCTCCAACTTCCGACAGGGAGCAATCAGCCCCAGCATTTT | CASSLQLPTGSNQPQHF
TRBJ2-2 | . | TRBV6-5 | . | TGTGCCAGTCAGGGAAACACCGGGGAGCTGTTTTTT | CASQGNTGELFF
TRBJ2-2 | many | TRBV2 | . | TGTGCCAGCAGTCCCTTCGTTAACACCGGGGAGCTGTTTTTT | CASSPFVNTGELFF
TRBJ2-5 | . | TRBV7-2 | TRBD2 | TGTGCCAGCAGCTTAGTGGCCTCGGCGGGGGGGCTAGGGACCCAGTACTTC | CASSLVASAGGLGTQYF
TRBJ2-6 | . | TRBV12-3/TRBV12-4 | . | TGTGCCAGCAGCCTCTCTGGGGCCAACGTCCTGACTTTC | CASSLSGANVLTF
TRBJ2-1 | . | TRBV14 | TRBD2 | TGTGCCAGCAGCCAGGGAGGACTAGCCCTTCATGAGCAGTTCTTC | CASSQGGLALHEQFF
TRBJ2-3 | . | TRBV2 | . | TGTGCCAGCAGTCGGGACTATACGCAGTATTTT | CASSRDYTQYF
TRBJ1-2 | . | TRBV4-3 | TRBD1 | TGCGCCAGCAGCCCCCCGGGACAGAGCTATGGCTACACCTTC | CASSPPGQSYGYTF
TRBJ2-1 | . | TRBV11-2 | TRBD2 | TGTGCCAGCAGCCCGGGGGGTGCGGCAAGCTCCTACAATGAGCAGTTCTTC | CASSPGGAASSYNEQFF
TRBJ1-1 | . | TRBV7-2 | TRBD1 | TGTGCCAGCAGCTCCCAGGGGGCCAACACTGAAGCTTTCTTT | CASSSQGANTEAFF
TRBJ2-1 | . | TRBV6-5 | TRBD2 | TGTGCCAGCAGCCGCGGGAGCGCCGGAGACAATGAGCAGTTCTTC | CASSRGSAGDNEQFF
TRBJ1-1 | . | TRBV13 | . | TGTGCCAGCGCAATAAGGGGCATCACTGAAGCTTTCTTT | CASAIRGITEAFF
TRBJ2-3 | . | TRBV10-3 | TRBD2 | TGTGCCTCAGCGGGGGGTGGCACAGATACGCAGTATTTT | CASAGGGTDTQYF
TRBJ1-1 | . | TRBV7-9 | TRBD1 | TGTGCCAGCAGCCATACGAGCGAGGACAGGGGGCAGGGTGAAGCTTTCTTT | CASSHTSEDRGQGEAFF
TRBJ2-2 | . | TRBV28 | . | TGTGCCAGCAGACGGGAGATCGGGGAGCTGTTTTTT | CASRREIGELFF
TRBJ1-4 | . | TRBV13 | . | TGTGCCAGCAGCGCGACCCGGGGATCTAATGAAAAACTGTTTTTT | CASSATRGSNEKLFF
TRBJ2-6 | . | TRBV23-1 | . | TGCGCCAGCAGTCAATCGAGGTCAGGGATTGGGGCCAACGTCCTGACTTTC | CASSQSRSGIGANVLTF
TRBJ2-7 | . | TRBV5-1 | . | TGCGCCAGCAGCTTGGATGGGACTGCCTCCTACGAGCAGTACTTC | CASSLDGTASYEQYF
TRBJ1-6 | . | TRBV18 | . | TGTGCCAGCTCAGTATCGACAGGATTTAATTCACCCCTCCACTTT | CASSVSTGFNSPLHF
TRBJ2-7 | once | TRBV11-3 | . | TGTGCCAGCAGCTCCCGGTGGTCTCCGGAGCAGTACTTC | CASSSRWSPEQYF
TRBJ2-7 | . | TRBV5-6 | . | TGTGCCAGCAGCTGGGGGGTCAGTTCCTACGAGCAGTACTTC | CASSWGVSSYEQYF
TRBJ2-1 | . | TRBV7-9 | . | TGTGCCAGCAGCTTAGAGGTCGGGAATTGGCAGTTCTTC | CASSLEVGNWQFF
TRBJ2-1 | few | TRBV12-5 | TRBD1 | TGTGCTAGTGGCTCCGGGACAGGGGCCTACAATGAGCAGTTCTTC | CASGSGTGAYNEQFF
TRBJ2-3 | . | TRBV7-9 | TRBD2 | TGTGCCAGCAGCTTAGGCCGACTAGCGGGAGGGACAGATACGCAGTATTTT | CASSLGRLAGGTDTQYF
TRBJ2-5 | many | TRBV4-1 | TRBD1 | TGCGCCAGCAGTCCGACAGGGGAAGAGACCCAGTACTTC | CASSPTGEETQYF
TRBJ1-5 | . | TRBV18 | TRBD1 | TGTGCCAGCTCACCGGGACAGGGGAATGATCAGCCCCAGCATTTT | CASSPGQGNDQPQHF
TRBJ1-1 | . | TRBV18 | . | TGTGCCAGCTCACCACAGAGTCAGAACACTGAAGCTTTCTTT | CASSPQSQNTEAFF
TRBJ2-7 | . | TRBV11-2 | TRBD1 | TGTGCCAGCAGCTCGACAGGGTGGGGCGAGCAGTACTTC | CASSSTGWGEQYF
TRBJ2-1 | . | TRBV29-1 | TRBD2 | TGCAGCGTTGATCCTAGCGGGAGGTCCAATGAGCAGTTCTTC | CSVDPSGRSNEQFF
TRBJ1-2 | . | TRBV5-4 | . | TGTGCCAGCACTTCAGGGAACTTAAACTATGGCTACACCTTC | CASTSGNLNYGYTF
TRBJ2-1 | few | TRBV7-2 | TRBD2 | TGTGCCAGCAGCTTAAACAAAGCGGGGCCCTACAATGAGCAGTTCTTC | CASSLNKAGPYNEQFF
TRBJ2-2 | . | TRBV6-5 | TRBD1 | TGTGCCAGCAGTTCCCCGGGACAGGGAAACACCGGGGAGCTGTTTTTT | CASSSPGQGNTGELFF